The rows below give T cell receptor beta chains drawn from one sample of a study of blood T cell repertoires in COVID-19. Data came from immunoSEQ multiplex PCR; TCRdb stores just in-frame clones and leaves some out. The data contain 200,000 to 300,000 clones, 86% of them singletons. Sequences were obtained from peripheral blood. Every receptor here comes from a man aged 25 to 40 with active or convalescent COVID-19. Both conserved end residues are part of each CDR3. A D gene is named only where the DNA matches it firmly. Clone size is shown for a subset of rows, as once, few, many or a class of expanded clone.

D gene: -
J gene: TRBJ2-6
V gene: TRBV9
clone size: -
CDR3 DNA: TGTGCCAGCAGCGTAGGTGCAGGCCCCGGGGCCAACGTCCTGACTTTC
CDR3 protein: CASSVGAGPGANVLTF

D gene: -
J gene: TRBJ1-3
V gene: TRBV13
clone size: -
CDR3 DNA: TGTGCCAGCAGCAACGAGGGAAACACCATATATTTT
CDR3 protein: CASSNEGNTIYF

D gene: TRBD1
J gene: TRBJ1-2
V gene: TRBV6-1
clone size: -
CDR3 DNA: TGTGCCAGCAGTGAAGGGACAGGGGGACTCTATTATGGCTACACCTTC
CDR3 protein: CASSEGTGGLYYGYTF

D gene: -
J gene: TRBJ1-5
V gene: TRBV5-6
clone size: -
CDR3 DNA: TGTGCCAGCAGCTTGGGGGCTCAAGGGGATCAGCCCCAGCATTTT
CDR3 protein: CASSLGAQGDQPQHF

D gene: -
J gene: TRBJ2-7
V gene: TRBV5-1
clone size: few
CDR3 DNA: TGCGCCAGCATCTCAATGGGCAACGAGCAGTACTTC
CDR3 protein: CASISMGNEQYF

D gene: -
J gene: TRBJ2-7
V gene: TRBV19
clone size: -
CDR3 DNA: TGTGCCAGTAGTATAGGGGGTAGCGGTGACGAGCAGTACTTC
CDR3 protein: CASSIGGSGDEQYF

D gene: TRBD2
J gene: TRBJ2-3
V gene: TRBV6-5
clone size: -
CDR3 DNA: TGTGCCAGCAGTTACTCGTGGGGGGGTACAGATACGCAGTATTTT
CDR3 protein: CASSYSWGGTDTQYF

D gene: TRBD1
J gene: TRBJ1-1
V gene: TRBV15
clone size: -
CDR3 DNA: TGTGCCACCAGCAGAGATTTCAGGGGGGCTGAAGCTTTCTTT
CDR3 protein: CATSRDFRGAEAFF

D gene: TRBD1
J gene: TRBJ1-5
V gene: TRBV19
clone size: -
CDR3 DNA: TGTGCCAGTAGTGGGACAGGGAATCAGCCCCAGCATTTT
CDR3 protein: CASSGTGNQPQHF

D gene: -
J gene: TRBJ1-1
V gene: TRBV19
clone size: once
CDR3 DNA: TGTGCCAGTAGTATTCCCTCAGGGTCGAACACTGAAGCTTTCTTT
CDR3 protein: CASSIPSGSNTEAFF

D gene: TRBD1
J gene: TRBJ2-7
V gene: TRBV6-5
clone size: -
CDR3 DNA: TGTGCCAGCAGGAGCTCCGGGACAGGGGCGCGCGAGCAGTACTTC
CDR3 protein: CASRSSGTGAREQYF

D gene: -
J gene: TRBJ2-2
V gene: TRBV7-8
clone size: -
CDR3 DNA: TGTGCCAGCAGCCGGGTTACGGGCGGGGAGCTGTTTTTT
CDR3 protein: CASSRVTGGELFF

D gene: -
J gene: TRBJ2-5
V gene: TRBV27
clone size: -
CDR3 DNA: TGTGCCAGCAGGCGGGGCGGACAAGAGACCCAGTACTTC
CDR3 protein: CASRRGGQETQYF

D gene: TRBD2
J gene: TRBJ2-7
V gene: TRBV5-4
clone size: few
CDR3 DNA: TGTGCCAGCAGCTTGGTACTAGCGGGCGAGCAGTACTTC
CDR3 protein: CASSLVLAGEQYF

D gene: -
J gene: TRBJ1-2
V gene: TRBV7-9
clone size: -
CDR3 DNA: TGTGCCAGCACCTCGTCGGGGGAGGACTATGGCTACACCTTC
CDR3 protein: CASTSSGEDYGYTF

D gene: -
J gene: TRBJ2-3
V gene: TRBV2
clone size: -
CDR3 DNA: TGTGCCAGCAGCCGAAGTAGAAGCACAGATACGCAGTATTTT
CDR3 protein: CASSRSRSTDTQYF

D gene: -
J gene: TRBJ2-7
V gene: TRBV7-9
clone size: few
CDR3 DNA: TGTGCCAGCAGCTCCTGGCGGAGCGAGCAGTACTTC
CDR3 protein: CASSSWRSEQYF

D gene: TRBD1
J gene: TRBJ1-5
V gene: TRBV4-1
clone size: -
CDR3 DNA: TGCGCCAGCAGCCAAGAAGGGGGCCTGAGCCAGCCCCAGCATTTT
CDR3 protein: CASSQEGGLSQPQHF

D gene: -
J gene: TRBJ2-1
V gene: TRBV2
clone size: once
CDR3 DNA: TGTGCCAGCATCTTTAATGAGCAGTTCTTC
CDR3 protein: CASIFNEQFF

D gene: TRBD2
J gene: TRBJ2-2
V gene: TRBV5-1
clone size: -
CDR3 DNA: TGCGCCAGCAGCTTGTCAAGACTAGCAGGTAGGGACACCGGGGAGCTGTTTTTT
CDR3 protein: CASSLSRLAGRDTGELFF

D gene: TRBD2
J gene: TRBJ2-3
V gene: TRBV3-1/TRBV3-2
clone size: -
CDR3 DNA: TGTGCCAGCAGCCAAGATTTCGGGGGGGCAGTCACAGATACGCAGTATTTT
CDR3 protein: CASSQDFGGAVTDTQYF

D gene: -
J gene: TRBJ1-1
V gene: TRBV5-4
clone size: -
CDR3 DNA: TGTGCCAGCAGAGTCCTGGGCCGGGATTCTGAAGCTTTCTTT
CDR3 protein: CASRVLGRDSEAFF

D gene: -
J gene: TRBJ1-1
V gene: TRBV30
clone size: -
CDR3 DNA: TGTGCCTGGAAGGCAGGGGAGGGTATGAGCACTGAAGCTTTCTTT
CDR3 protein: CAWKAGEGMSTEAFF

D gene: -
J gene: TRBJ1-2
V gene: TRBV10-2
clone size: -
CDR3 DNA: TGCGCCAGCAGTGACCAGGGTTCCTATGGCTACACCTTC
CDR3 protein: CASSDQGSYGYTF

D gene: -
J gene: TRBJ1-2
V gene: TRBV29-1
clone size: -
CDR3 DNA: TGCAGCGTTGATGATCCGGGGGAGGGCTACACCTTC
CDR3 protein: CSVDDPGEGYTF

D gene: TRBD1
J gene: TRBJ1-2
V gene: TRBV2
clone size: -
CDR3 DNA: TGTGCCAACCGACAGGGTCAAGGCTATGGCTACACCTTC
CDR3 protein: CANRQGQGYGYTF

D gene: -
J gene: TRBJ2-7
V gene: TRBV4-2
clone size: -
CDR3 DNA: TGTGCCAGCAGCCCCGGGGTAGGACCCTACGAGCAGTACTTC
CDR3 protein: CASSPGVGPYEQYF

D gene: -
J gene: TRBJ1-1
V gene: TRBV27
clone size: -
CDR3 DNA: TGTGCCAGCAGTGCCAACACAGGGTTTGGTGAAGCTTTCTTT
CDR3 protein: CASSANTGFGEAFF

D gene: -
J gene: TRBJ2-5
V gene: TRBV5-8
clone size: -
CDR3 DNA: TGTGCCAGCAGCTTGGATCTTTCTACCTTCCAAGAGACCCAGTACTTC
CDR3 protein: CASSLDLSTFQETQYF

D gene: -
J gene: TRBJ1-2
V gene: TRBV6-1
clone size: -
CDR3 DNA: TGTGCCAGCAGTGAAGGGGGGCAGGGAGTCTATGGCTACACCTTC
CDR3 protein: CASSEGGQGVYGYTF

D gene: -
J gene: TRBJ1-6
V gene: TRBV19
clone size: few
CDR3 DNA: TGTGCCAGTAGTATTGACACGGGCGGGACACCCCTCCACTTT
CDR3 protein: CASSIDTGGTPLHF

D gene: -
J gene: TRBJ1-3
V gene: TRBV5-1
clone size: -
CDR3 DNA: TGCGCCAGCAGCTTGGCTGGGTTCAGGGGCGCGGACACCATATATTTT
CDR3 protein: CASSLAGFRGADTIYF

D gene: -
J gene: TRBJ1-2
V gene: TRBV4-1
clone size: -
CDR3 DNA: TGCGCCAGCAGCCAAGGGACAAGTGGCTACACCTTC
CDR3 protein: CASSQGTSGYTF

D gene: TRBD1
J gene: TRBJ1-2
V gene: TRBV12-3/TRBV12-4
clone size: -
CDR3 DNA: TGTGCCAGCAGTTCTGACAGGGCAAATGGCTACACCTTC
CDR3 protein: CASSSDRANGYTF

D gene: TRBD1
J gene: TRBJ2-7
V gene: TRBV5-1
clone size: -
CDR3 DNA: TGCGCCAGCAGGGTCGACAGGGGGCTCACTTACGAGCAGTACTTC
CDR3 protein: CASRVDRGLTYEQYF

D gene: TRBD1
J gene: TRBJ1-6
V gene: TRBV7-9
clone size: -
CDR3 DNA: TGTGCCAGCAGAGGACAGGTTGACTCACCCCTCCACTTT
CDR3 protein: CASRGQVDSPLHF

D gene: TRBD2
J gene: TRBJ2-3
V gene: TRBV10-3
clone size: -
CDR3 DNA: TGTGCCACCTCCCCGGGACTAGCGGGGGGGCCAGATACGCAGTATTTT
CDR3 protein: CATSPGLAGGPDTQYF

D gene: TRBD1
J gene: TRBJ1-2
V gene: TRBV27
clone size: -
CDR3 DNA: TGTGCCAGCAGTTTATCAGGACAGGGAGGGAATGGCTACACCTTC
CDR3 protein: CASSLSGQGGNGYTF

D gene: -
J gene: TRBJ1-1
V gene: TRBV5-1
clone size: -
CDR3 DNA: TGCGCCAGCAGCTTGGAAGGCAGAGGGAACACTGAAGCTTTCTTT
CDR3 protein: CASSLEGRGNTEAFF

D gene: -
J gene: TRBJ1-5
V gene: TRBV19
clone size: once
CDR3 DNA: TGTGCCAGCTCACCCAGGGACTACAATCAGCCCCAGCATTTT
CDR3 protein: CASSPRDYNQPQHF

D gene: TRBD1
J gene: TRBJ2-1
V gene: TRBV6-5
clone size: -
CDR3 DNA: TGTGCCAGCAGCCGGACAGGGGTCAACAATGAGCAGTTCTTC
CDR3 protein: CASSRTGVNNEQFF

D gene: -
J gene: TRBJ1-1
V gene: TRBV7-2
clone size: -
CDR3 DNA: TGTGCCAGCAGCCCCCTAAGGGGCGGCGGCACTGAAGCTTTCTTT
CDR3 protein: CASSPLRGGGTEAFF